This is a list of T cell receptor beta chains from one sample in a study of blood T cells in healthy people across ages. In TCRdb, the 5' RACE reads were re-called with MiXCR into one record per CDR3 protein. The data hold about 1,400,000 distinct CDR3 sequences, with approximately 59% observed a single time. What was sequenced was blood. The receptor source for this set is a young man in good health. Each CDR3 is given with its conserved first and last residue. D genes are given only for firm matches. Clone size is given for some rows only: seen once, a few or many times, or a class if the clone is expanded.

TRBJ1-6 | TRBV20-1 | . | . | TGCAGTGCTAGAGGGGAATCACCCCTCCACTTT | CSARGESPLHF
TRBJ1-2 | TRBV20-1 | . | . | TGCAGTGCTAGAGATCCACTGCTGGGGGTGGTTGGTGGCTACACCTTC | CSARDPLLGVVGGYTF
TRBJ1-1 | TRBV7-9 | . | . | TGTGCCACTCAGTGGGGAGGGGACACTGAAGCTTTCTTT | CATQWGGDTEAFF
TRBJ1-2 | TRBV6-5 | TRBD1 | . | TGTGCCAGCAGTTACGGGACAGGCCATTCCTATGGCTACACCTTC | CASSYGTGHSYGYTF
TRBJ2-3 | TRBV20-1 | . | . | TGCAGTGCTAGAGATGGGGGGCTCACAGATACGCAGTATTTT | CSARDGGLTDTQYF
TRBJ2-3 | TRBV18 | TRBD1 | . | TGTGCCAGCTCACCAGCGCCAGGGGGCAAAGATACGCAGTATTTT | CASSPAPGGKDTQYF
TRBJ1-2 | TRBV20-1 | . | . | TGCAGTGCTAGAGAGACGGGTTCCGGAGGCTACGGCTACACCTTC | CSARETGSGGYGYTF
TRBJ2-7 | TRBV20-1 | TRBD2 | . | TGCAGTGCTAGTAAAGCGGGGGGGAACGAGCAGTACTTC | CSASKAGGNEQYF
TRBJ2-7 | TRBV20-1 | . | . | TGCAGTGCTAGTTATCTTGAACGGGGGACCTACGAGCAGTACTTC | CSASYLERGTYEQYF
TRBJ2-5 | TRBV12-3/TRBV12-4 | . | . | TGTGCCAGCACCACCCAATACACGGAGTTCCAAGAGACCCAGTACTTC | CASTTQYTEFQETQYF
TRBJ2-3 | TRBV9 | TRBD1 | . | TGTGCCAGCAGCGTAGCTCGGACAGGTGCCAGCACAGATACGCAGTATTTT | CASSVARTGASTDTQYF
TRBJ2-3 | TRBV20-1 | TRBD1 | . | TGCAGTGCTAGGACGGGACAGGGATCAGATACGCAGTATTTT | CSARTGQGSDTQYF
TRBJ1-2 | TRBV6-6 | . | . | TGTGCCAGCAGTTCAGGGAACTTCTATGGCTACACCTTC | CASSSGNFYGYTF
TRBJ2-2 | TRBV6-5 | . | . | TGTGCCAGCAGGCGATGGGGCGGGGACACCGGGGAGCTGTTTTTT | CASRRWGGDTGELFF
TRBJ1-2 | TRBV28 | TRBD1 | . | TGTGCCAGCAGTCCAGTGGGAGGGGGCGGCTACTATGGCTACACCTTC | CASSPVGGGGYYGYTF
TRBJ2-1 | TRBV12-3/TRBV12-4 | TRBD2 | . | TGTGCCAGCAGTTGGGAGACTAGCAGCAATGAGCAGTTCTTC | CASSWETSSNEQFF
TRBJ2-1 | TRBV12-3/TRBV12-4 | TRBD1 | . | TGTGCCAGCAGTTTCCCTCAGGGGGCACACAATGAGCAGTTCTTC | CASSFPQGAHNEQFF
TRBJ1-1 | TRBV29-1 | TRBD1 | . | TGCAGCGTTTACGCCGGGACAGTTAACACTGAAGCTTTCTTT | CSVYAGTVNTEAFF
TRBJ2-5 | TRBV7-9 | TRBD2 | . | TGTGCCAGCAGCTTAGAAGCTAGCGGGGTCCAAGAGACCCAGTACTTC | CASSLEASGVQETQYF
TRBJ2-3 | TRBV4-1 | . | . | TGCGCCAGCAGCCAAGAGAGTAGTTTAGGGGCAGATACGCAGTATTTT | CASSQESSLGADTQYF
TRBJ2-6 | TRBV6-5 | . | . | TGTGCCAGCAGACAGGGATTCTCTGGGGCCAACGTCCTGACTTTC | CASRQGFSGANVLTF
TRBJ1-5 | TRBV12-3/TRBV12-4 | . | . | TGTGCCAGCAGTTCCGACAGATTTCAGCCCCAGCATTTT | CASSSDRFQPQHF
TRBJ2-5 | TRBV7-6 | . | once | TGTGCCAGCAGCTTAATAGGGGCGGAGGAGACCCAGTACTTC | CASSLIGAEETQYF
TRBJ2-7 | TRBV7-9 | TRBD1 | few | TGTGCCAGCAGCTCACCGACGGGACAGGGGACCTCCGAGCAGTACTTC | CASSSPTGQGTSEQYF
TRBJ2-7 | TRBV29-1 | TRBD1 | . | TGCAGCGTTTTGGAACAGGGGAACGAGCAGTACTTC | CSVLEQGNEQYF
TRBJ2-3 | TRBV5-5 | TRBD1 | once | TGTGCCAGCAGCGACAGGGGCCGCCCGAGCACAGATACGCAGTATTTT | CASSDRGRPSTDTQYF
TRBJ1-2 | TRBV12-3/TRBV12-4 | . | . | TGTGCCAGCAGGACAGGAGTCTATGGCTACACCTTC | CASRTGVYGYTF
TRBJ2-5 | TRBV29-1 | . | . | TGCAGCGTTGTAGCCCAGGGGACGTGGGAGACCCAGTACTTC | CSVVAQGTWETQYF
TRBJ2-5 | TRBV4-1 | TRBD2 | few | TGCGCCAGCAGCTCCTATGGAGAGGGAGGGCAAGAGACCCAGTACTTC | CASSSYGEGGQETQYF
TRBJ2-5 | TRBV7-9 | TRBD1 | . | TGTGCCAGCAGCCCTCCGGACAGGGGACGAGAGACTCAGTACTTC | CASSPPDRGRETQYF
TRBJ2-7 | TRBV6-1 | TRBD1 | few | TGTGCCAGCAGTGCGTTGGACAGGTACGAGCAGTACTTC | CASSALDRYEQYF
TRBJ1-2 | TRBV11-2 | . | . | TGTGCCAGCAGCTTTCCAGGCCCTGGCTACACCTTC | CASSFPGPGYTF
TRBJ2-1 | TRBV5-1 | TRBD2 | few | TGCGCCAGCAGCGCGGGAGTAGGGAACAATGAGCAGTTCTTC | CASSAGVGNNEQFF
TRBJ2-1 | TRBV6-5 | TRBD1 | . | TGTGCCAGCATCCCAGGGGACAGCACCTACAATGAGCAGTTCTTC | CASIPGDSTYNEQFF
TRBJ2-3 | TRBV7-2 | TRBD2 | few | TGTGCCAGCAGCCCAGGGACTAGCGCAGATACGCAGTATTTT | CASSPGTSADTQYF
TRBJ1-2 | TRBV28 | . | . | TGTGCCAGCACCCCCCCGCCCAGCGTCCCGGAGAACTGTGGCTACACCTTC | CASTPPPSVPENCGYTF
TRBJ1-2 | TRBV12-3/TRBV12-4 | . | few | TGTGCCAGCAGCTATTTCAAGACACCCCACTATGGCTACACCTTC | CASSYFKTPHYGYTF
TRBJ2-2 | TRBV3-1 | . | . | TGTGCCAGCAGCCCCCCCGGAGGGGTTGGGGAGCTGTTTTTT | CASSPPGGVGELFF
TRBJ2-6 | TRBV6-2/TRBV6-3 | TRBD1 | . | TGTGCCAGCAGTTGGGGACAGCGCTCTGGGGCCAACGTCCTGACTTTC | CASSWGQRSGANVLTF
TRBJ1-2 | TRBV29-1 | . | few | TGCAGCGTTGTAATATTGTCTCCCTATGGCTACACCTTC | CSVVILSPYGYTF
TRBJ2-5 | TRBV28 | . | . | TGTGCCAGCAGAGGCGGGGCGCTGGAGACCCAGTACTTC | CASRGGALETQYF
TRBJ2-7 | TRBV28 | TRBD2 | once | TGTGCCAGCAGTGACCCGAAGCGGGGCCTATCCTACGAGCAGTACTTC | CASSDPKRGLSYEQYF
TRBJ2-1 | TRBV6-1 | TRBD2 | . | TGTGCCAGCAGTCAAACTAGCGGGGGGGCCAAGTCCTACAATGAGCAGTTCTTC | CASSQTSGGAKSYNEQFF
TRBJ2-7 | TRBV6-5 | . | . | TGTGCCAGCAGTTACCTAAATCCCTACGAGCAGTACTTC | CASSYLNPYEQYF
TRBJ2-7 | TRBV4-1 | . | . | TGCGCCAGCAGCCAAGATAGGGGACCTATGTACGAGCAGTACTTC | CASSQDRGPMYEQYF
TRBJ2-1 | TRBV20-1 | . | few | TGCAGTGCTAGACAACAGGGATCTAACTCTTTAGCGGAGCTGAACAATGAGCAGTTCTTC | CSARQQGSNSLAELNNEQFF
TRBJ2-7 | TRBV7-2 | . | few | TGTGCCAGCAGCTTTAGAGAGGGCAGAAGCTACGAGCAGTACTTC | CASSFREGRSYEQYF
TRBJ2-1 | TRBV11-2 | . | . | TGTGCCAGCAGCTTCTCCGCAGATAGCTCCTACAATGAGCAGTTCTTC | CASSFSADSSYNEQFF
TRBJ2-2 | TRBV25-1 | . | once | TGTGCTATCTTAGTGGACACCGGGGAGCTGTTTTTT | CAILVDTGELFF
TRBJ2-1 | TRBV6-6 | TRBD2 | . | TGTGCCAGCAGTGAGACTAGCGGGCCTCAGTTCTTC | CASSETSGPQFF
TRBJ2-5 | TRBV28 | TRBD1 | . | TGTGCCAGCAGTTGGACAGGGACGACCCAAGAGACCCAGTACTTC | CASSWTGTTQETQYF
TRBJ2-7 | TRBV4-3 | . | . | TGCGCCAACAGCCGACTACAGGGAAACGAGCAGTACTTC | CANSRLQGNEQYF
TRBJ1-2 | TRBV3-1 | . | few | TGTGCCAGCAGTCAAACACCGAATGGAGGCTACACCTTC | CASSQTPNGGYTF